Each of the 6 T cell receptor beta chains below was sequenced from the same sample in a study of T cell responses to AZD1222 COVID-19 vaccine. The table came from immunoSEQ multiplex PCR; TCRdb's copy has only in-frame clones and leaves some out. Found here are some 200,000 clones, over 85% of them singletons; the top ten hold around 3.8%. The sample consisted of peripheral blood, taken on day 0 of AZD1222 vaccination. The origin of the receptors is an adult in good health.

The gene calls are TRBV19 and TRBJ1-4, with 10 bases lining up with TRBD1. The CDR3 sequence is 17 residues long. The V segment lost 5 bases and the J segment 8 bases; nucleotides outside the gene matches: 14. Germline V gives CDR1 LNHDA, CDR2 SQIVND (reference sequence). CDR3 residues: CASSPPPGQGTSEKLFF. CDR3 in DNA: TGTGCCAGTAGTCCCCCCCCGGGACAGGGGACAAGCGAAAAACTGTTTTTT.

The CDR3 here is CASSHGEYYGYTF. In nucleotides, the CDR3 is TGTGCCAGCTCGCATGGGGAGTACTATGGCTACACCTTC. This chain connects TRBV18 to TRBJ1-2; the D is unclear. V lost 6 bases and J lost 3, with 11 bases in between. Germline V gene sequence: CDR1 KGHSH, CDR2 LQKENI. The CDR3 runs 13 residues.

The genes are TRBV2 and TRBJ1-1; D gene ambiguous. CDR3 length: 12 residues. Per germline, CDR1 SNHLY and CDR2 FYNNEI. V was pared by 7 bases and J by 4 bases, with 10 bases between. The CDR3 coding sequence is TGTGCCAGCAAAAGAATGAGCACTGAAGCTTTCTTT. Protein: CASKRMSTEAFF. Supplemented by reference TRBV2 and TRBJ1-1, the full variable domain reads EPEVTQTPSHQVTQMGQEVILRCVPISNHLYFYWYRQILGQKVEFLVSFYNNEISEKSEIFDDQFSVERPDGSNFTLKIRSTKLEDSAMYFCASKRMSTEAFFGQGTRLTVV.

The V and J genes are TRBV6-5 and TRBJ1-2; 9 bases agree with TRBD1. Unmatched junction bases numbered 10, after V lost 7 bases and J lost 4 bases. The CDR3 sequence is 15 residues long. Per the germline V gene, CDR1 is MNHEY and CDR2 is SVGAGI. The CDR3 loop reads CASIGQGLPPYGYTF. The CDR3 DNA follows: TGTGCCAGCATTGGACAGGGGCTCCCACCCTATGGCTACACCTTC.

The V gene is TRBV15, the J gene TRBJ1-5; tentatively, D is TRBD1 (5 bases). The V end was cut by 0 bases, the J end by 4 bases, with 13 bases between. Germline CDR1 reads LNHNV; CDR2 reads YYDKDF (reference sequence). This CDR3 region has 16 residues. CDR3 region: CATSRDLGRVNQPQHF. CDR3 in DNA: TGTGCCACCAGCAGAGATCTGGGACGGGTAAATCAGCCCCAGCATTTT.

The chain links TRBV4-1 to TRBJ2-5; 12 bases are a match to TRBD2. Per the germline V gene, CDR1 is MGHRA and CDR2 is YSYEKL. The CDR3 contains 18 residues. With 4 bases clipped from V and 5 bases from J, the junction kept 14 bases outside the gene matches. The DNA for the CDR3 is TGCGCCAGCAGCCCTGGGACTAGCGGGTGGGGGATGCGGGAGACCCAGTACTTC. Translated, it gives CASSPGTSGWGMRETQYF.